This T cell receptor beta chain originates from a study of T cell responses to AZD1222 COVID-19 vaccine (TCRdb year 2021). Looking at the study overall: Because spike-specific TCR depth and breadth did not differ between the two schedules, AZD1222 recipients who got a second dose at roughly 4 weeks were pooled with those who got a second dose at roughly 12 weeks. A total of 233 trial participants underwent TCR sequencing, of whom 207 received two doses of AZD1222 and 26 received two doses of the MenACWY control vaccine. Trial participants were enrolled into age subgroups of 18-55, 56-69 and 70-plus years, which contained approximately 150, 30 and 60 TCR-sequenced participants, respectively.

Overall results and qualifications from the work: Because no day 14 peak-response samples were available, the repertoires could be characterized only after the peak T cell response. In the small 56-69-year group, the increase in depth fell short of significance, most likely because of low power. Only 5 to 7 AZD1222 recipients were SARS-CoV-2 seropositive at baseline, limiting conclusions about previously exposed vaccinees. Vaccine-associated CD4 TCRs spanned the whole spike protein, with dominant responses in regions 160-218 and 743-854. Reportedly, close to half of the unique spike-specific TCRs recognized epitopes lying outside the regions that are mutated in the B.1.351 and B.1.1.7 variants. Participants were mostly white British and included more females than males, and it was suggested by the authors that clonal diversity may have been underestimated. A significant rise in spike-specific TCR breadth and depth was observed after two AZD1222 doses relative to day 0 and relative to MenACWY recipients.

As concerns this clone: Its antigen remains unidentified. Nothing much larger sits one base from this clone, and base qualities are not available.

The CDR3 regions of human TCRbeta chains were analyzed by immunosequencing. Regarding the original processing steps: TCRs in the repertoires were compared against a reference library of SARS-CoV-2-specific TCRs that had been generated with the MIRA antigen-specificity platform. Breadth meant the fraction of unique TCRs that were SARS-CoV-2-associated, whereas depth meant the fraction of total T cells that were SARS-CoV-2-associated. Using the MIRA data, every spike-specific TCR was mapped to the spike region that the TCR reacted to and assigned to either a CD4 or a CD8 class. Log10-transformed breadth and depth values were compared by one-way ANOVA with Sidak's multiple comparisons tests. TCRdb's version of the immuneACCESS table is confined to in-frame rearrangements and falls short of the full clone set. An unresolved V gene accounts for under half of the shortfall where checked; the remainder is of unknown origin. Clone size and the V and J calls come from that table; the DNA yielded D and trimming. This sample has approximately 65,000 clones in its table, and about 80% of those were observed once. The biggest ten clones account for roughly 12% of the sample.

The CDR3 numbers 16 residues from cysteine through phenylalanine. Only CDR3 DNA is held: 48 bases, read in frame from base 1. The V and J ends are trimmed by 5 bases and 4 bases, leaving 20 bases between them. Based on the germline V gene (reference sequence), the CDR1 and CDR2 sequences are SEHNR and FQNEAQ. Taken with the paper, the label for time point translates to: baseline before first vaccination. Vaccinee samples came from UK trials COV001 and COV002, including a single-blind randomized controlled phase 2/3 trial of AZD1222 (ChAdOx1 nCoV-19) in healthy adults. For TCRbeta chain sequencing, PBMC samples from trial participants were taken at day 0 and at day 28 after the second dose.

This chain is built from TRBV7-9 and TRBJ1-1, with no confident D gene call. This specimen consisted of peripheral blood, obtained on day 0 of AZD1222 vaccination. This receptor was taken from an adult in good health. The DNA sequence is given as TGTGCCAGCAGCCCCCCCGCCGGGGAATGGATCACTGAAGCTTTCTTT. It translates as CASSPPAGEWITEAFF. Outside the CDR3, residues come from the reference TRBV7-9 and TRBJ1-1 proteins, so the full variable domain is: DTGVSQNPRHKITKRGQNVTFRCDPISEHNRLYWYRQTLGQGPEFLTYFQNEAQLEKSRLLSDRFSAERPKGSFSTLEIQRTEQGDSAMYLCASSPPAGEWITEAFFGQGTRLTVV.